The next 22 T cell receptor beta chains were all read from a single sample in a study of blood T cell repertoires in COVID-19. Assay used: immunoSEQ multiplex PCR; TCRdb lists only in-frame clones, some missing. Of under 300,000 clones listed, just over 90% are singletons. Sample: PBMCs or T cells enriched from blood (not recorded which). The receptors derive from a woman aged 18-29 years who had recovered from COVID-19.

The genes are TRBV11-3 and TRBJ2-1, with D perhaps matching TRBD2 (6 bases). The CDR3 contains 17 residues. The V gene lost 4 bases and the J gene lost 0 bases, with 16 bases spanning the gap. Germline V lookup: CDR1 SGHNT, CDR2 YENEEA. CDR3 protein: CASSSGQGLTSYNEQFF. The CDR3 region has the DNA TGTGCCAGCAGCTCGGGTCAGGGACTGACCTCCTACAATGAGCAGTTCTTC.

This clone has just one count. CDR3 DNA sequence: TGTGCCAGTAGTGCTCGGACTAATGAAAAACTGTTTTTT. Translation: CASSARTNEKLFF. V and J are TRBV19 and TRBJ1-4; D is unresolved. CDR3 length equals 13 residues. Germline V gene data show CDR1 as LNHDA and CDR2 as SQIVND (reference sequence). Trimming pared 5 bases from V and 2 bases from J, leaving 6 bases between.

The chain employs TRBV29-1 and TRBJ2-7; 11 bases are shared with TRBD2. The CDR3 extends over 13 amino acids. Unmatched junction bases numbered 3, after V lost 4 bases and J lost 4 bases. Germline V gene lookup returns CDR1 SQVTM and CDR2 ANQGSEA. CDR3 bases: TGCAGCGTTGGGGGGACTAGCGGATACGAGCAGTACTTC. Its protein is CSVGGTSGYEQYF.

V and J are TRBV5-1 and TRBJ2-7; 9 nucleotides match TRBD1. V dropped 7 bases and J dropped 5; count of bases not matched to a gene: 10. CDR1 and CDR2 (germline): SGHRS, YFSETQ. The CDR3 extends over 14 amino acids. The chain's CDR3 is CASGRGQGAHEQYF. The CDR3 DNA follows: TGCGCCAGCGGCCGGGGACAGGGTGCCCACGAGCAGTACTTC. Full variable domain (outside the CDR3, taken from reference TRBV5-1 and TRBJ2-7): KAGVTQTPRYLIKTRGQQVTLSCSPISGHRSVSWYQQTPGQGLQFLFEYFSETQRNKGNFPGRFSGRQFSNSRSEMNVSTLELGDSALYLCASGRGQGAHEQYFGPGTRLTVT.

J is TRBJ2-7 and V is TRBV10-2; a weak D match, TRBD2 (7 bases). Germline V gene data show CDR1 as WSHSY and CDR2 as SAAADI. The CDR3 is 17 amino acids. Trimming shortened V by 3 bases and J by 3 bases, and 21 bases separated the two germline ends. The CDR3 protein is CASSEGYWERDNYEQYF. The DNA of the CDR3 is TGCGCCAGCAGTGAAGGGTACTGGGAGCGGGACAACTACGAGCAGTACTTC.

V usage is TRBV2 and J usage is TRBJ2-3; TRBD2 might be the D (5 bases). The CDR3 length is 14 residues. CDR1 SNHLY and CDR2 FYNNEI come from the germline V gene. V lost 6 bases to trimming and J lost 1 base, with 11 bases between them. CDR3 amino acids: CASRDFGGTDTQYF. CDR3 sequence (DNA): TGTGCCAGCAGAGATTTCGGGGGCACAGATACGCAGTATTTT.

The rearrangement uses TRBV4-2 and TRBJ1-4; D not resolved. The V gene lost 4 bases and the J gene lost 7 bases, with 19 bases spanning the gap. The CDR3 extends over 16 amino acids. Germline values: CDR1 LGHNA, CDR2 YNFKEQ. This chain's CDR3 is CASSRTSTGAPEKLFF. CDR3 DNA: TGTGCCAGCAGCCGAACCAGCACCGGAGCCCCTGAAAAACTGTTTTTT.

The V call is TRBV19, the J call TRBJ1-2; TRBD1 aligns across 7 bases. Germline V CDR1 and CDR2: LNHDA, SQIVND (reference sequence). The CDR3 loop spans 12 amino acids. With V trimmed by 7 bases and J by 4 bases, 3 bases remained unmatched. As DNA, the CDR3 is TGTGCCAGTACGGGACAGTCCTATGGCTACACCTTC. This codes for CASTGQSYGYTF.

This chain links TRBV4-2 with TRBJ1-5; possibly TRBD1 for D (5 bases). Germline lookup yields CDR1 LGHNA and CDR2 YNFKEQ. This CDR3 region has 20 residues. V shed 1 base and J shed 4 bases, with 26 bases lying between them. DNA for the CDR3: TGTGCCAGCAGCCAAGCGTCTGTGGTGGGTTGGGGCCTTGGGAATCAGCCCCAGCATTTT. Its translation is CASSQASVVGWGLGNQPQHF.

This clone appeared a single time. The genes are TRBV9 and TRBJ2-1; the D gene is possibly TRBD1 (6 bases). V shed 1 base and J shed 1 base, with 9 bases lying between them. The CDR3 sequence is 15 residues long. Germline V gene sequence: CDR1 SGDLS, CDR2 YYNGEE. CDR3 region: CASSVTGPSYNEQFF. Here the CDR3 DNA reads TGTGCCAGCAGCGTAACAGGGCCATCCTACAATGAGCAGTTCTTC.

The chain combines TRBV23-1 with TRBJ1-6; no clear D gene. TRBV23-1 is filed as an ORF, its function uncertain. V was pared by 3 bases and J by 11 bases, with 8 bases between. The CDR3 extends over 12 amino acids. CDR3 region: CASSHPHTPLHF. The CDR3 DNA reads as TGCGCCAGCAGTCACCCCCACACACCCCTCCACTTT.

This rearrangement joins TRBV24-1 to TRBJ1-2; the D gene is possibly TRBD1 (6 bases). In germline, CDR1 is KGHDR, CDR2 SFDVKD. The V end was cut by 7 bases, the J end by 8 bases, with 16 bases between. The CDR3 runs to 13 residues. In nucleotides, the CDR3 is TGTGCCACCAGCCTGACAGGAGTCGAAGGCTACACCTTC. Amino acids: CATSLTGVEGYTF.

CDR3 nucleotides: TGTGCCAGCAGTTTCGTCTACCAAGAGACCCAGTACTTC. This gives the protein CASSFVYQETQYF. The gene calls are TRBV27 and TRBJ2-5; unclear D gene. CDR1 and CDR2 (germline): MNHEY, SMNVEV (reference sequence). Trimming cost V 3 bases and J 0 bases, with 5 bases left between them. This CDR3 region has 13 residues.

The CDR3 here is CASSPDRTINQPQHF. In nucleotides, the CDR3 is TGTGCCAGCAGCCCGGACAGGACTATCAATCAGCCCCAGCATTTT. The rearrangement joins TRBV14 to TRBJ1-5, with 7 bases identical to TRBD1. The CDR3 totals 15 residues. The V gene's germline CDR1 is SGHDN and CDR2 FVKESK. Trimming cost V 4 bases and J 3 bases; bases outside gene matches: 6.

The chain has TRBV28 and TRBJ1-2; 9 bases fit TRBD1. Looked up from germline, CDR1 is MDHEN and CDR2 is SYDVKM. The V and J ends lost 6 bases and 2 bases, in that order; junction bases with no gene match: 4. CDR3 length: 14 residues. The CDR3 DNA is TGTGCCAGCAGGGATGGACAGGGGAACTATGGCTACACCTTC. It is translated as CASRDGQGNYGYTF.

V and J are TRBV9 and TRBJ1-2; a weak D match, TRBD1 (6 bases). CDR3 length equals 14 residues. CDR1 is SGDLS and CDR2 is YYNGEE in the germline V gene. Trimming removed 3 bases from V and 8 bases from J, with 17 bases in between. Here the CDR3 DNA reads TGTGCCAGCAGCGCTACCGGGACATCGTTGGGCTACACCTTC. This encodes CASSATGTSLGYTF.

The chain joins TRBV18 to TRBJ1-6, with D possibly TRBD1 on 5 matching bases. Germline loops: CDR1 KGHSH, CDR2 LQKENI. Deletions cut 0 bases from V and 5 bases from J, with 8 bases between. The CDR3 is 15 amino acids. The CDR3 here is CASSPPGGDNSPLHF. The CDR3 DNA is TGTGCCAGCTCACCACCGGGGGGAGATAATTCACCCCTCCACTTT.

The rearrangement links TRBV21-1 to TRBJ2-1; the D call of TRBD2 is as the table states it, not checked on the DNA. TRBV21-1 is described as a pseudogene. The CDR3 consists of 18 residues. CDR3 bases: TGTGCCAGCAGCGGGGGACTAGCGGGAGGGCCGGGCTACAATGAGCAGTTCTTC. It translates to CASSGGLAGGPGYNEQFF.

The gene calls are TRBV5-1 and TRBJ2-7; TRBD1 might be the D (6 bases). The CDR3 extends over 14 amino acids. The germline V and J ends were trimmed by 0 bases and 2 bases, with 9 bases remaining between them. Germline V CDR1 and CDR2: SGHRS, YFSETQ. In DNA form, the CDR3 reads TGCGCCAGCAGCTTGGAACAGGGCACCTACGAGCAGTACTTC. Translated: CASSLEQGTYEQYF.

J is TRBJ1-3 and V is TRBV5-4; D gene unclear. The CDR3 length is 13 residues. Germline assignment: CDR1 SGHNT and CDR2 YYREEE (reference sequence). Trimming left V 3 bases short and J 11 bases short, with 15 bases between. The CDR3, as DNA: TGTGCCAGCAGCTCCGGTACTGAATCCGCCATATATTTT. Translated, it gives CASSSGTESAIYF. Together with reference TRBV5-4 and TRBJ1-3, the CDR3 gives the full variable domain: ETGVTQSPTHLIKTRGQQVTLRCSSQSGHNTVSWYQQALGQGPQFIFQYYREEENGRGNFPPRFSGLQFPNYSSELNVNALELDDSALYLCASSSGTESAIYFGEGSWLTVV.

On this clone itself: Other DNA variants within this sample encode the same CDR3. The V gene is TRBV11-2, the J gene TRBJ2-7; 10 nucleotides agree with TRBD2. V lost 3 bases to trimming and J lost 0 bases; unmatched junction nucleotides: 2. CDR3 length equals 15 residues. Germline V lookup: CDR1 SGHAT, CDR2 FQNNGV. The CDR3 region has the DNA TGTGCCAGCAGCTTTAGCGGGGGGAGCTCCTACGAGCAGTACTTC. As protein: CASSFSGGSSYEQYF.

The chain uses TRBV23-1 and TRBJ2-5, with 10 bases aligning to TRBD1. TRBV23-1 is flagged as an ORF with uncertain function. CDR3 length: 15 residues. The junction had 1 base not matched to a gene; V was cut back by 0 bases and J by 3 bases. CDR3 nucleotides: TGCGCCAGCAGTCAATCGGGACAGGGGAAAGAGACCCAGTACTTC. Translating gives CASSQSGQGKETQYF.